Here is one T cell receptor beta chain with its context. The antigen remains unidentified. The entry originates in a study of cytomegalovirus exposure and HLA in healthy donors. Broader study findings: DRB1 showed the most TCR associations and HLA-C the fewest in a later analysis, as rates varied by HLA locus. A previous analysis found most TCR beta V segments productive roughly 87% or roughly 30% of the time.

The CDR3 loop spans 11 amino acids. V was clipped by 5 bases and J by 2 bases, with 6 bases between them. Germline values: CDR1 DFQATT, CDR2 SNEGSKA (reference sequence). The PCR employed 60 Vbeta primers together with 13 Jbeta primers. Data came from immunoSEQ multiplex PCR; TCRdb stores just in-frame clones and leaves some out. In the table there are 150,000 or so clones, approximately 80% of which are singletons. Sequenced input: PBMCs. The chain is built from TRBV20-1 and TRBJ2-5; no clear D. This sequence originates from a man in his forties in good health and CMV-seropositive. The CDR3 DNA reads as TGCAGTGCTGGCAAGCAAGAGACCCAGTACTTC. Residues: CSAGKQETQYF.